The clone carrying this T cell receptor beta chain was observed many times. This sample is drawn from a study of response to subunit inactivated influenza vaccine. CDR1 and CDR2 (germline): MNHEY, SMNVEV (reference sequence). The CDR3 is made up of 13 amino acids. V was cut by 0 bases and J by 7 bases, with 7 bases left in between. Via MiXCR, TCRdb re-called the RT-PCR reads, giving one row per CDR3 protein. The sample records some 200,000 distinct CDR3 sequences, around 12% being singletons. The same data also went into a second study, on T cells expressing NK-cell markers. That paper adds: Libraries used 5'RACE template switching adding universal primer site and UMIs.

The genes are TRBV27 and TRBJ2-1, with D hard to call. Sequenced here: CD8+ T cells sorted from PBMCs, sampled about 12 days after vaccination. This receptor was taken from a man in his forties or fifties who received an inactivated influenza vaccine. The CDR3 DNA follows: TGTGCCAGCAGTTTATCCCACCGGAATGAGCAGTTCTTC. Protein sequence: CASSLSHRNEQFF.